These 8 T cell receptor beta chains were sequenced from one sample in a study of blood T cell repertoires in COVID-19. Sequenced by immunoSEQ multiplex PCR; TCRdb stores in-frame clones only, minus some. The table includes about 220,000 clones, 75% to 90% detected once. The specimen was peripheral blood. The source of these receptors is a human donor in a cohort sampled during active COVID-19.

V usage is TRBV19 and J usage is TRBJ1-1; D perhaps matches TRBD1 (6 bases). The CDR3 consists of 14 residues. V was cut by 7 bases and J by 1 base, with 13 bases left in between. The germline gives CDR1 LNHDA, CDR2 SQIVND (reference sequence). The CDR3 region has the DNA TGTGCCAGTACCCTCCGGGGGGCGAACACTGAAGCTTTCTTT. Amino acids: CASTLRGANTEAFF.

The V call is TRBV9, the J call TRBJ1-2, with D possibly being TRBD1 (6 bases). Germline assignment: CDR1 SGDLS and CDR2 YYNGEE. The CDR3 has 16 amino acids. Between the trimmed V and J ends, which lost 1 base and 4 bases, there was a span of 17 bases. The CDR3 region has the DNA TGTGCCAGCAGCGTAACTCGGCAGGGGAGCGGCTATGGCTACACCTTC. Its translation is CASSVTRQGSGYGYTF. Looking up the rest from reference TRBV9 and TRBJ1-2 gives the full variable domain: DSGVTQTPKHLITATGQRVTLRCSPRSGDLSVYWYQQSLDQGLQFLIQYYNGEERAKGNILERFSAQQFPDLHSELNLSSLELGDSALYFCASSVTRQGSGYGYTFGSGTRLTVV.

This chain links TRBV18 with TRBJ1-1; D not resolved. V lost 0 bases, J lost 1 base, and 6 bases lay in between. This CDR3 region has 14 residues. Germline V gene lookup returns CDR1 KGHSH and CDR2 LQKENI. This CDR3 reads CASSPPNKNTEAFF. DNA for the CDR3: TGTGCCAGCTCACCACCCAACAAGAACACTGAAGCTTTCTTT.

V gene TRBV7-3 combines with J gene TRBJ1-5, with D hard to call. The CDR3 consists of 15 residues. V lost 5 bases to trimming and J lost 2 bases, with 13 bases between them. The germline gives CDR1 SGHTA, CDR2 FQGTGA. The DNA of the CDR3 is TGTGCCAGCAGCCCGAGTGACATCGGCAATCAGCCCCAGCATTTT. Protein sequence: CASSPSDIGNQPQHF.

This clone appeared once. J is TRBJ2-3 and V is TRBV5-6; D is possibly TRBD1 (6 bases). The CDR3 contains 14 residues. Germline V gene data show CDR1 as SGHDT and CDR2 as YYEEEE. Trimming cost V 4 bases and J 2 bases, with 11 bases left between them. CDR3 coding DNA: TGTGCCAGCAGCCCGACAGGCTACACAGATACGCAGTATTTT. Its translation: CASSPTGYTDTQYF.

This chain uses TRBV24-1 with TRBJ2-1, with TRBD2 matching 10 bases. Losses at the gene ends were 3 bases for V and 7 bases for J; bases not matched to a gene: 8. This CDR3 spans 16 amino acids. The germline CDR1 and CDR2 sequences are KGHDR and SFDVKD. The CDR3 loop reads CATSDRVAGGSNEQFF. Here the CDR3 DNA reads TGTGCCACCAGTGATCGGGTAGCGGGAGGTTCGAATGAGCAGTTCTTC.

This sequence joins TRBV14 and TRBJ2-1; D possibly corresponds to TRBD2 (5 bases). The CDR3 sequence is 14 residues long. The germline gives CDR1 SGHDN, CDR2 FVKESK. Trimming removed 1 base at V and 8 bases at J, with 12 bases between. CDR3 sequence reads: CASSQVPLGHEQFF. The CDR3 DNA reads TGTGCCAGCAGCCAAGTCCCACTAGGCCATGAGCAGTTCTTC.

The CDR3 bases are TGCAGGGGGGGGGAAGGCACTGAAGCTTTCTTT. It translates to CRGGEGTEAFF. V and J are TRBV20-1 and TRBJ1-1, with D perhaps matching TRBD1 (5 bases). This CDR3 has 11 residues. Germline CDR1 and CDR2: DFQATT and SNEGSKA (reference sequence).